The clone carrying this TCR beta chain has more than one count but fewer than ten. This sample is part of a study of regulatory T cells in long-lasting Graves disease. CDR3 regions were amplified by Arm-PCR using iRepertoire HTBI primers to build TCR beta libraries. MiXCR was run by TCRdb on the multiplex PCR reads, yielding one entry per CDR3 protein. The table includes about 660,000 distinct CDR3 sequences, about 32% detected once. Time point meaning: persistent/refractory GD, antithyroid drugs over 5 years with positive TRAb. The authors made the TCR library using RNA they extracted from PBMCs. This sequence was found in a female donor with Graves disease. Sequenced here: peripheral blood mononuclear cells (PBMCs), sampled when the disease was refractory, from a patient treated with antithyroid drugs.

This chain's CDR3 is CAWRVKETQYF. The CDR3 DNA follows: TGTGCCTGGAGGGTGAAAGAGACCCAGTACTTC. The chain recombines TRBV30 with TRBJ2-5, with D unresolved. Trimming pared 3 bases from V and 3 bases from J, leaving 5 bases between. The CDR3 is made up of 11 amino acids. Germline values: CDR1 GTSNPN, CDR2 SVGIG (reference sequence).